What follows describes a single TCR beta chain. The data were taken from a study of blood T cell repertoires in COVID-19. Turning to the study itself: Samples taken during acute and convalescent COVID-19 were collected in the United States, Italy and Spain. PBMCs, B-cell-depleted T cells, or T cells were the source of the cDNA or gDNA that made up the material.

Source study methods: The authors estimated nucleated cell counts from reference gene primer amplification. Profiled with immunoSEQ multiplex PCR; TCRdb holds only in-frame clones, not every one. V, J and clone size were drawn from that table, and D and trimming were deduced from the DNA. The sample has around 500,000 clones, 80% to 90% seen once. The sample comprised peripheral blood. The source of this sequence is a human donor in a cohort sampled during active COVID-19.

The CDR3 bases are TGTGCCTGGAGTGTCCTGAGACCGGGGTGGGAGACCCAGTACTTC. This encodes CAWSVLRPGWETQYF. The V call is TRBV30, the J call TRBJ2-5; TRBD2 is a possible D gene (5 bases). This CDR3 has 15 residues. Germline V gene data show CDR1 as GTSNPN and CDR2 as SVGIG (reference sequence). V lost 0 bases and J lost 5, with 16 bases in between.